The 3 T cell receptor beta chains listed next were all sequenced from one sample in a study of shared clonotypes between healthy human individuals. Only in-frame clones appear in the TCRdb table, and some are missing; sequencing was by immunoSEQ multiplex PCR. The data show 2,500,000 or so clones, 93% seen once. Sequences were obtained from naive CD4+ T cells from PBMCs. The subset was: CD45RA+ positively selected. The receptors come from a man younger than 35 in good health. Some clones in this sample may be carry-over from other donors' samples.

The chain couples TRBV28 to TRBJ2-3; no clear D. The length of the CDR3 is 15 residues. Per germline, CDR1 MDHEN and CDR2 SYDVKM. V was cut by 3 bases and J by 0 bases, with 10 bases left in between. CDR3 DNA: TGTGCCAGCAGTTTCGGGCGGATAAGCACAGATACGCAGTATTTT. It yields the protein CASSFGRISTDTQYF.

This sequence joins TRBV14 and TRBJ2-7, with 9 bases identical to TRBD1. J lost 6 bases, V lost 4 bases, and 10 bases had no gene match. There are 15 residues in the CDR3. Germline CDR1 reads SGHDN; CDR2 reads FVKESK. Here the CDR3 DNA reads TGTGCCAGCAGCCCTTCCGGGACAGGGAGACGCGAGCAGTACTTC. Protein: CASSPSGTGRREQYF.

CDR3 in amino acids: CAWSAAIQETQYF. CDR3 coding DNA: TGTGCCTGGAGTGCAGCGATCCAAGAGACCCAGTACTTC. This chain uses TRBV30 with TRBJ2-5; D uncertain. Trimming took off 1 base at V and 1 base at J, with 7 bases between the two ends. The CDR3 covers 13 residues. Germline V gives CDR1 GTSNPN, CDR2 SVGIG (reference sequence).